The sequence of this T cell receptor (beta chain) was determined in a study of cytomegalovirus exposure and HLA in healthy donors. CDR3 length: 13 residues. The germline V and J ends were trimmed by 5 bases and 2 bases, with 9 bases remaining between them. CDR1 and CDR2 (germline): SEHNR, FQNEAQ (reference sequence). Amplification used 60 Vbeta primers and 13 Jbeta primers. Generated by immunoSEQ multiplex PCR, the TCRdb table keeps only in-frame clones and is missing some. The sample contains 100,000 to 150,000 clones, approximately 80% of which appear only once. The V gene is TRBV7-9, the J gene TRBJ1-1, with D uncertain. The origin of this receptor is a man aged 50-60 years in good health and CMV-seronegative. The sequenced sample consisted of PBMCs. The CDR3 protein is CASSRQANTEAFF. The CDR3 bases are TGTGCCAGCAGCCGACAAGCCAACACTGAAGCTTTCTTT. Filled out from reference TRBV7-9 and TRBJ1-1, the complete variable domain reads DTGVSQNPRHKITKRGQNVTFRCDPISEHNRLYWYRQTLGQGPEFLTYFQNEAQLEKSRLLSDRFSAERPKGSFSTLEIQRTEQGDSAMYLCASSRQANTEAFFGQGTRLTVV.